What follows are 10 T cell receptor beta chains derived from one specimen sequenced in a study of blood T cells in healthy people across ages. Combining a sample-barcoded 5' primer with a J-beta primer mix, a second PCR ran for about 7 to 12 cycles. TCRdb reanalysed the 5' RACE reads using MiXCR and keeps one entry per CDR3 protein. Of over a million distinct CDR3 sequences listed, 35% to 50% were seen once; the top ten hold 18%. Sequences were obtained from blood. These receptors were taken from a woman aged 55-70 years in good health.

This clonotype was seen a few times. The chain has TRBV28 and TRBJ2-7, with D tentatively TRBD1 (6 bases). This CDR3 contains 15 residues. V lost 2 bases and J 5 bases, leaving 16 bases between the germline ends. Per the germline V gene, CDR1 is MDHEN and CDR2 is SYDVKM. DNA of the CDR3: TGTGCCAGCAGTTTAACAGAGACAGGTCTCGACGAGCAGTACTTC. It encodes CASSLTETGLDEQYF. Supplemented by reference TRBV28 and TRBJ2-7, the full variable domain reads DVKVTQSSRYLVKRTGEKVFLECVQDMDHENMFWYRQDPGLGLRLIYFSYDVKMKEKGDIPEGYSVSREKKERFSLILESASTNQTSMYLCASSLTETGLDEQYFGPGTRLTVT.

The chain links TRBV20-1 to TRBJ2-3; no clear D. The V end lost 6 bases, the J end lost 2 bases, and 6 bases lay between the germline ends. Germline CDR1 reads DFQATT; CDR2 reads SNEGSKA (reference sequence). The CDR3 runs to 11 residues. The CDR3 nucleotides read TGCAGTGCCACTCACACAGATACGCAGTATTTT. Amino acid sequence: CSATHTDTQYF.

The chain has TRBV12-3 or TRBV12-4 and TRBJ2-5; no clear D gene. The CDR3 is made up of 13 amino acids. Trimming stripped 1 base from V and 4 bases from J, with 7 bases between. The CDR3 nucleotides read TGTGCCAGCAGTTTAGGGGCGTTAGAGACCCAGTACTTC. It codes for CASSLGALETQYF.

In its sample, this clonotype was seen a few times. The V and J genes are TRBV12-3 or TRBV12-4 and TRBJ2-3; 11 bases match TRBD2. V was clipped by 6 bases and J by 7 bases; unmatched bases: 6. The length of the CDR3 is 14 residues. The CDR3 region is CASSLSGREYTQYF. In nucleotides, the CDR3 is TGTGCCAGCAGCCTTAGCGGGAGGGAGTATACGCAGTATTTT.

The rearrangement joins TRBV7-2 to TRBJ2-1; D call uncertain. Germline-derived CDR1 and CDR2 are SGHTA and FQGNSA. The CDR3 runs 13 residues. Trimming took off 4 bases at V and 7 bases at J, with 11 bases between the two ends. The DNA of the CDR3 is TGTGCCAGCAGCTCGTCTGTTCAGAATGAGCAGTTCTTC. Translating it yields CASSSSVQNEQFF. The whole variable domain, remainder taken from reference TRBV7-2 and TRBJ2-1, is GAGVSQSPSNKVTEKGKDVELRCDPISGHTALYWYRQSLGQGLEFLIYFQGNSAPDKSGLPSDRFSAERTGGSVSTLTIQRTQQEDSAVYLCASSSSVQNEQFFGPGTRLTVL.

The table lists this clonotype with a few counts. This chain links TRBV28 with TRBJ2-7; 8 positions agree with TRBD1. The J segment lost 3 bases and the V segment lost 6 bases, leaving 10 bases of the junction unmatched. Germline V gives CDR1 MDHEN, CDR2 SYDVKM. CDR3 length: 15 amino acids. The CDR3 spells CASSDRDRRLYEQYF. The CDR3 bases are TGTGCCAGCAGCGACCGGGACAGGAGACTCTACGAGCAGTACTTC.

This clonotype was found once. The genes are TRBV30 and TRBJ2-2; possibly TRBD1 or TRBD2 for D (6 bases each). Per germline, CDR1 GTSNPN and CDR2 SVGIG (reference sequence). V was cut by 6 bases and J by 1 base, with 12 bases left in between. CDR3 length: 14 amino acids. CDR3 in amino acids: CACSGDWNTGELFF. The CDR3, as DNA: TGTGCCTGCTCAGGGGACTGGAACACCGGGGAGCTGTTTTTT.

The chain is built from TRBV30 and TRBJ2-3; D is undetermined. CDR1 GTSNPN and CDR2 SVGIG come from the germline V gene (reference sequence). V lost 2 bases to trimming and J lost 2 bases, with 11 bases between them. The CDR3 length is 14 residues. CDR3 in DNA: TGTGCCTGGAGTCTAAGCAGTTACACAGATACGCAGTATTTT. Residues: CAWSLSSYTDTQYF.

This clonotype was seen more than once but under ten times. The chain recombines TRBV7-2 with TRBJ1-1, with D possibly matching TRBD1 (5 bases). The CDR3 spans 15 residues. V was shortened by 1 base and J by 1 base, with 10 bases between the two germline ends. From germline, CDR1 is SGHTA and CDR2 FQGNSA. The DNA for the CDR3 is TGTGCCAGCAGCTTAGATTCCGGGGGGAACACTGAAGCTTTCTTT. As protein: CASSLDSGGNTEAFF.

This clonotype was seen a handful of times. V is TRBV11-2 and J is TRBJ2-3; 7 positions match TRBD1. The CDR3 totals 17 residues. In germline, CDR1 is SGHAT, CDR2 FQNNGV. V lost 5 bases to trimming and J lost 2 bases; unmatched junction nucleotides: 13. The CDR3 coding sequence is TGTGCCAGCAGCCCCGACGGGACAGCCATTGACACAGATACGCAGTATTTT. It encodes CASSPDGTAIDTDTQYF.